One T cell receptor (beta chain) is described in this entry. It has no known antigen specificity. No base qualities exist here, and no much larger clone lies one base off it. At one collaborating source in Seattle, patients were enrolled during active infection and were followed longitudinally through the course of disease. The collaborating institutions used their own protocols to collect whole blood in K2EDTA tubes. For TCRbeta analysis, collaborators shipped samples in one of three forms: frozen whole blood, isolated PBMCs, or DNA extracted from either of those sample types. This entry belongs to a study of blood T cell repertoires in COVID-19 (TCRdb year 2020). Regarding the study in general: Samples covering the acute and convalescent phases of COVID-19 were provided by collaborators in the United States, Italy and Spain. Samples were obtained from the ongoing ImmuneRACE study (first 160 participants) and from over 1,000 subjects provided by 6 global collaborators. Where available, HLA class I and class II types were taken from metadata supplied by the sample provider and were not determined by assay-based typing. The material from the prospective study consisted of cDNA or gDNA derived from T cells, B-cell-depleted T cells, or PBMCs. Nearly every sample came with metadata listing a de-identified subject ID, COVID-19 status, age in years and sex. Deeply sampled blood TCRbeta repertoires from subjects exposed to, actively infected with, or recovered from COVID-19 were included in the dataset. The repertoires were released in a freely available public database intended as a resource for research on the immune response to SARS-CoV-2. What the study reported, not specific to this receptor: The amount of clinical and demographic metadata varied by source and participant and was provided uncurated.

V is pruned by 3 bases and J by 0 bases, leaving 4 bases of the junction without a gene match. The germline V gene encodes CDR1 LGHDT and CDR2 YNNKEL (reference sequence). The CDR3 starts with the cysteine, ends with the phenylalanine, and has 16 residues. Just the 48-base CDR3 DNA is kept, in frame starting at base 1. TCRbeta CDR3 regions were amplified from genomic DNA using the immunoSEQ Assay, a bias-controlled multiplex PCR. Concerning the study's data processing: The number of nucleated cells in each sample was estimated from the amplification of reference gene primers within the assay. Sequence reads were collapsed and filtered to measure the absolute abundance of every unique TCRbeta CDR3 rearrangement. For each sample, productive Simpson clonality was calculated as the square root of Simpson's diversity index over productive rearrangements. TCRdb obtained this table from immuneACCESS and retained in-frame rearrangements with V and J assigned. These tables miss some clones; where compared with another copy, unresolved V genes account for less than half of the shortfall, and the remainder is unexplained. V, J and clone size are taken as reported in that table, and D and trimming were inferred from the DNA itself. The sample has 150,000 to 200,000 clones on record, approximately 90% of them singletons. The top ten hold approximately 10% of the sample.

The sequence was obtained from a woman in her seventies with COVID-19, enrolled during active disease. The specimen was peripheral blood. The rearrangement joined TRBV3-1 (or the pseudogene TRBV3-2) to TRBJ1-3; TRBD1 agrees with 8 junctional bases. The nucleotides read TGTGCCAGCAGCCATAGGACAGGGATCTCTGGAAACACCATATATTTT. Its protein product is CASSHRTGISGNTIYF.